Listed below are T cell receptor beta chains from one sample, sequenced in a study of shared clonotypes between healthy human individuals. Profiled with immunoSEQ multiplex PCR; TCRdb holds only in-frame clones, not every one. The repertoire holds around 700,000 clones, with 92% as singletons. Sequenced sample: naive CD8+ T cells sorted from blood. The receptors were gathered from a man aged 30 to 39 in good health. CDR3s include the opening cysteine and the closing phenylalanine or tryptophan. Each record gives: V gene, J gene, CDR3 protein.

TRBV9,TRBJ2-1,CASSVALRALGTASSYNEQFF
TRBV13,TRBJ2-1,CASSLWPSGSHYNEQFF
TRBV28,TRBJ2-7,CASTSPGGRDRGEQYF
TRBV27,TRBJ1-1,CASSYPGGTEAFF
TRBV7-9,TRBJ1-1,CASSAFQGAVNTEAFF
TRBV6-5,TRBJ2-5,CASSLAGGPQETQYF
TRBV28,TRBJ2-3,CASSWDRVTDTQYF
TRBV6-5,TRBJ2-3,CASSYGTGTSQYF
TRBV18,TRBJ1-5,CASSPWPASLNQPQHF
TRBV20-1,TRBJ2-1,CSAKEVGEQFF
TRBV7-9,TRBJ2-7,CASSFQGSYEQYF
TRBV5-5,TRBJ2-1,CASSWTGGGNEQFF
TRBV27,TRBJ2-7,CASSGGDSSYEQYF
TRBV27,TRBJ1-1,CASGNQNTEAFF
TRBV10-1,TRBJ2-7,CASSESGGYEQYF
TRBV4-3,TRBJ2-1,CASSQDWASGMGNEQFF
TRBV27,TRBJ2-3,CASRLGTGGRSDTQYF
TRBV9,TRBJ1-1,CASRGTGNTEAFF
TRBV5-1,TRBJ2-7,CASSLALGLHYEQYF
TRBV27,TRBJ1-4,CASSSEPIQGAEKLFF
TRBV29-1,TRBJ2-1,CSVEYDTYNEQFF
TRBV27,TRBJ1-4,CASSLGTGLNEKLFF
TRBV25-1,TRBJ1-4,CASSELQSATNEKLFF
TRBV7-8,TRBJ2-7,CASSPLSGISYEQYF
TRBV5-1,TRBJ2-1,CASSLGLAGDNEQFF
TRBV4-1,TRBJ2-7,CASSLGPLSYEQYF
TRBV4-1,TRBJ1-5,CASSQEAVQPQHF
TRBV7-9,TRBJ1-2,CASSLVGDYGYTF
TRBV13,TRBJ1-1,CASSFVTVRPEAFF
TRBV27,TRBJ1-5,CASRARGYSNQPQHF
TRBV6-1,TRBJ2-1,CASSVPGGNEQFF
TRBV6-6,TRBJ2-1,CASRTYNEQFF
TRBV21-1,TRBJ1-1,CASSLKTEDRTGRMNTEAFF
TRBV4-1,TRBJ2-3,CASSRRTEISTDTQYF
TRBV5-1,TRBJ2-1,CASSLAGNNEQFF
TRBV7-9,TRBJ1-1,CASSLVGTGNTEAFF
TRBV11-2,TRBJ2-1,CASSFIGRTFKSPYNEQFF
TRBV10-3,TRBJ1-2,CAIDDLGGYGYTF
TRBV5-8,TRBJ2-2,CASSNIRGSWNTGELFF
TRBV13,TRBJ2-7,CASSQGTAPSYEQYF
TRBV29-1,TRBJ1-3,CSVGPGDKPGNTIYF
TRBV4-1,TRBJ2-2,CASSQGNTGELFF
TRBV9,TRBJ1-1,CASSVTQGITEAFF